Below are 15 T cell receptor beta chains sequenced from a single sample in a study of T cell responses to AZD1222 COVID-19 vaccine. Data came from immunoSEQ multiplex PCR; TCRdb stores just in-frame clones and leaves some out. The sample shows roughly 140,000 clones, roughly nine tenths of them seen only once. Specimen: peripheral blood, collected 28 days after the second AZD1222 dose. The origin of the receptors is an adult who received the AZD1222 COVID-19 vaccine.

This sequence joins TRBV30 and TRBJ1-2; the match to TRBD1 covers 7 bases. Losses at the gene ends were 2 bases for V and 6 bases for J; bases not matched to a gene: 9. Germline CDR1 and CDR2: GTSNPN and SVGIG (reference sequence). The CDR3 totals 14 residues. For the CDR3, the DNA is TGTGCCTGGAGTCAGTCCCAGACAGGGCATGGCTACACCTTC. Its translation: CAWSQSQTGHGYTF.

The J gene is TRBJ1-2, the V gene TRBV28, with D tentatively TRBD1 (5 bases). CDR1 and CDR2 from the germline V gene are MDHEN and SYDVKM. There are 14 residues in the CDR3. Trimming left V 3 bases short and J 2 bases short, with 10 bases between. The CDR3 DNA is TGTGCCAGCAGTTTCTTAACAGGCAACTATGGCTACACCTTC. Translation: CASSFLTGNYGYTF.

The genes are TRBV14 and TRBJ1-6; TRBD1 is a possible D gene (5 bases). The CDR3 runs 14 residues. The V gene lost 4 bases and the J gene lost 9 bases, with 13 bases spanning the gap. CDR1 and CDR2 from the germline V gene are SGHDN and FVKESK. CDR3 in amino acids: CASSPRVFGSPLHF. The CDR3, as DNA: TGTGCCAGCAGCCCCAGGGTTTTCGGTTCACCCCTCCACTTT. The whole variable domain, filled in from reference TRBV14 and TRBJ1-6, reads EAGVTQFPSHSVIEKGQTVTLRCDPISGHDNLYWYRRVMGKEIKFLLHFVKESKQDESGMPNNRFLAERTGGTYSTLKVQPAELEDSGVYFCASSPRVFGSPLHFGNGTRLTVT.

The chain links TRBV7-8 to TRBJ2-1; D remains unclear. Trimming cost V 3 bases and J 7 bases, with 19 bases left between them. The germline V gene has CDR1 SGHVS and CDR2 FQNEAQ. The CDR3 spans 16 residues. CDR3 region: CASSFRPSALRNEQFF. The DNA of the CDR3 is TGTGCCAGCAGCTTCCGACCGTCCGCTCTTCGGAATGAGCAGTTCTTC.

This clone was counted once. The CDR3 DNA reads TGCGCCAGCAGCTTGGAGGTAGCTGGGCCGAACACTGAAGCTTTCTTT. This gives the protein CASSLEVAGPNTEAFF. The chain combines TRBV5-1 with TRBJ1-1; the D is unclear. The V and J ends lost 0 bases and 1 base respectively, with 13 bases between them. CDR3 length equals 16 residues. The germline gives CDR1 SGHRS, CDR2 YFSETQ.

The chain uses TRBV20-1 and TRBJ1-1, with D tentatively TRBD1 (5 bases). The CDR3 covers 14 residues. The germline V gene has CDR1 DFQATT and CDR2 SNEGSKA (reference sequence). V lost 3 bases to trimming and J lost 4 bases, with 15 bases between them. The chain's CDR3 is CSASMGTKTTEAFF. The CDR3 bases are TGCAGTGCTAGTATGGGGACGAAAACCACTGAAGCTTTCTTT.

This chain links TRBV4-1 with TRBJ1-2; TRBD1 agrees at 7 bases. CDR3 size: 15 residues. Trimming took 3 bases from V and 2 from J; bases not matched to a gene: 6. Germline V lookup: CDR1 MGHRA, CDR2 YSYEKL. The CDR3 spells CASSQRGQTNYGYTF. CDR3 sequence (DNA): TGCGCCAGCAGCCAGAGGGGACAGACGAACTATGGCTACACCTTC.

The V call is TRBV19, the J call TRBJ1-1; no firm D call. CDR3 size: 16 residues. From germline, CDR1 is LNHDA and CDR2 SQIVND (reference sequence). Trimming took off 5 bases at V and 7 bases at J, with 23 bases between the two ends. The CDR3 DNA reads as TGTGCCAGTAGTCCTAGCTCTGGGGTCCACGGCGGTGAAGCTTTCTTT. This sequence encodes CASSPSSGVHGGEAFF.

In nucleotides, the CDR3 is TGTGCCAGCCGCAGTTTGGGAGGGATCTACAATGAGCAGTTCTTC. Translating it yields CASRSLGGIYNEQFF. The chain joins TRBV6-5 to TRBJ2-1, with 7 bases matching TRBD2. Looked up from germline, CDR1 is MNHEY and CDR2 is SVGAGI. The CDR3 has 15 residues. Losses at the gene ends were 8 bases for V and 3 bases for J; bases not matched to a gene: 10.

V and J are TRBV28 and TRBJ1-5; 7 nucleotides agree with TRBD1. CDR3 length equals 14 residues. V lost 6 bases to trimming and J lost 4 bases; unmatched junction nucleotides: 6. The germline CDR1 and CDR2 sequences are MDHEN and SYDVKM. CDR3 region: CASRLKGANQPQHF. Written as DNA, the CDR3 is TGTGCCAGCAGATTAAAGGGGGCAAATCAGCCCCAGCATTTT.

The V call is TRBV5-6, the J call TRBJ1-1, with D unclear. The CDR3 contains 13 residues. Looked up from germline, CDR1 is SGHDT and CDR2 is YYEEEE. With 4 bases removed from V and 8 bases from J, the gap between germline ends came to 15 bases. The CDR3 region has the DNA TGTGCCAGCAGCCACGCGAGGGCCTTAGAAGCTTTCTTT. It yields the protein CASSHARALEAFF.

The chain has TRBV18 and TRBJ1-2, with TRBD1 identical over 9 bases. The V segment lost 4 bases and the J segment 5 bases; nucleotides outside the gene matches: 8. This CDR3 spans 15 amino acids. CDR1 is KGHSH, CDR2 LQKENI, per germline. The CDR3, as DNA: TGTGCCAGCTCACGCTGGGGACAGGGTCTTTATGGCTACACCTTC. It encodes CASSRWGQGLYGYTF.

This clone was counted a few times. The CDR3 DNA sequence: TGTGCCAGCAGAAAATTAGCTTCGGCGGGAGTGGGGATCCAAGAGACCCAGTACTTC. It translates to CASRKLASAGVGIQETQYF. The chain is built from TRBV27 and TRBJ2-5; the match to TRBD2 covers 7 bases. V shed 6 bases, J shed 1 base, and the junction held 20 bases outside the gene matches. CDR1 and CDR2 from the germline V gene are MNHEY and SMNVEV (reference sequence). The CDR3 length is 19 residues.

The chain couples TRBV3-1 (or the pseudogene TRBV3-2) to TRBJ2-1, with a possible D match to TRBD2 (6 bases). The CDR3 runs 17 residues. Germline-derived CDR1 and CDR2 are LGHDT and YNNKEL (reference sequence). V gave up 4 bases and J gave up 8 bases, with 24 bases separating them. The CDR3 sequence: CASSPRPVGAGTYEQFF. Here the CDR3 DNA reads TGTGCCAGCAGCCCCCGCCCCGTGGGAGCGGGTACATATGAGCAGTTCTTC.

V gene TRBV28 combines with J gene TRBJ2-7; no clear D gene. V gave up 3 bases and J gave up 0 bases, with 12 bases separating them. The CDR3 is 15 amino acids. Germline-derived CDR1 and CDR2 are MDHEN and SYDVKM. CDR3 residues: CASSLAHRSSYEQYV. The CDR3 coding sequence is TGTGCCAGCAGTTTGGCTCACCGTAGCTCCTACGAGCAGTACGTC.